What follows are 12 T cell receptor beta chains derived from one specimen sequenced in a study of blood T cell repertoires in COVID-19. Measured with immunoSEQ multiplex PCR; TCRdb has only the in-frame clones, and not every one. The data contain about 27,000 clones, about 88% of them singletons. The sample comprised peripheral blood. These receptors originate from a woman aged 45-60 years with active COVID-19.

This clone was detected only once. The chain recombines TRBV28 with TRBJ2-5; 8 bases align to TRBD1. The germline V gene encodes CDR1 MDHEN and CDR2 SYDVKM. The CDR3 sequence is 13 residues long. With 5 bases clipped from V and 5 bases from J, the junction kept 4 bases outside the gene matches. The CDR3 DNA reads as TGTGCCAGCAGTCGCCAGGGGGCTGAGACCCAGTACTTC. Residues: CASSRQGAETQYF.

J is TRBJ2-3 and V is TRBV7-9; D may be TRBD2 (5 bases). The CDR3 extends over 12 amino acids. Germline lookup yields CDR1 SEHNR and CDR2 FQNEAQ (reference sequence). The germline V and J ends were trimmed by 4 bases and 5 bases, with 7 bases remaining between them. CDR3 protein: CASSSGIDTQYF. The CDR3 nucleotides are TGTGCCAGCAGCTCCGGGATAGATACGCAGTATTTT.

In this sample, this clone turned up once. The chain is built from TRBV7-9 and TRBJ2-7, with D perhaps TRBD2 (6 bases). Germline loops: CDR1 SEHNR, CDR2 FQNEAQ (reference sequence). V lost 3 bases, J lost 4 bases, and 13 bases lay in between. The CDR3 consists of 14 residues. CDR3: CASSFLEGPYEQYF. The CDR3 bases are TGTGCCAGCAGCTTTTTGGAGGGGCCGTACGAGCAGTACTTC.

In nucleotides, the CDR3 is TGTGCCAGCAGCCCGATGAATCCGGGACACAGAGGGAATTCACCCCTCCACTTT. Protein product: CASSPMNPGHRGNSPLHF. This chain links TRBV27 with TRBJ1-6; D is possibly TRBD1 (6 bases). The germline V gene encodes CDR1 MNHEY and CDR2 SMNVEV (reference sequence). Trimming cost V 6 bases and J 7 bases, with 25 bases left between them. This CDR3 region has 18 residues.

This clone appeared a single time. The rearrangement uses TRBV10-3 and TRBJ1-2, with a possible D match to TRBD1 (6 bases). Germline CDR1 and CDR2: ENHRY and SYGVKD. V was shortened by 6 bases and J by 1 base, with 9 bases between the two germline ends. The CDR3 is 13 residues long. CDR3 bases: TGTGCCATCAGCGGACAGATTAACTATGGCTACACCTTC. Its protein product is CAISGQINYGYTF.

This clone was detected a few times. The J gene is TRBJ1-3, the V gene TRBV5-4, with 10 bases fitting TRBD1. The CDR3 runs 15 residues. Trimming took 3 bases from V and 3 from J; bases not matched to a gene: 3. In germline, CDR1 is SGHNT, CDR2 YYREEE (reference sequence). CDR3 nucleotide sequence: TGTGCCAGCAGCTCCGGGACAGGGGATGGAAACACCATATATTTT. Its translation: CASSSGTGDGNTIYF.

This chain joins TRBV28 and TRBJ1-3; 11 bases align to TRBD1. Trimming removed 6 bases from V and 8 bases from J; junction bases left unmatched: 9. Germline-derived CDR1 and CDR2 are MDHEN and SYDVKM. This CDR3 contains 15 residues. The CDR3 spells CASSPGTGGGYTIYF. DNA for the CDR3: TGTGCCAGCAGCCCCGGGACAGGGGGTGGGTACACCATATATTTT.

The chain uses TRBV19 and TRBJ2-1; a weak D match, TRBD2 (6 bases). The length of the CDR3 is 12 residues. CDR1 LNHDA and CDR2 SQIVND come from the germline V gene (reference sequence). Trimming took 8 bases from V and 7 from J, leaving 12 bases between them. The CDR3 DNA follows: TGTGCCAGTTCACTAGCTGGTAATGAGCAGTTCTTC. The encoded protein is CASSLAGNEQFF.

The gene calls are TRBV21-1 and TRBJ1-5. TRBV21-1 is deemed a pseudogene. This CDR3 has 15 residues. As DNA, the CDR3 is TGTGCCAGCAGCAAATTGAGGATTAGCAATCAGCCCCAGCATTTT. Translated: CASSKLRISNQPQHF.

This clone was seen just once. This chain's CDR3 is CASSSTGSSGNTIYF. CDR3 nucleotide sequence: TGTGCCAGCAGTAGCACGGGGAGCTCTGGAAACACCATATATTTT. The genes are TRBV6-5 and TRBJ1-3; D is uncertain. Per germline, CDR1 MNHEY and CDR2 SVGAGI. This CDR3 is built from 15 residues. V was shortened by 5 bases and J by 0 bases, with 11 bases between the two germline ends.

CDR3 loop: CASSPRASGSGGELFF. In nucleotides, the CDR3 is TGCGCCAGCAGCCCCAGGGCTAGCGGGAGTGGCGGGGAGCTGTTTTTT. V is TRBV5-1 and J is TRBJ2-2; 10 bases fit TRBD2. The germline gives CDR1 SGHRS, CDR2 YFSETQ. The CDR3 has 16 amino acids. The V segment lost 4 bases and the J segment 7 bases; nucleotides outside the gene matches: 10.

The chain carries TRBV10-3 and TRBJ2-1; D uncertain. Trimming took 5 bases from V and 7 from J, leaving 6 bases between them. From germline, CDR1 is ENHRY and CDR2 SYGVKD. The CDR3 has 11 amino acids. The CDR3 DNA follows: TGTGCCATCAGTCCCGGGAATGAGCAGTTCTTC. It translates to CAISPGNEQFF.